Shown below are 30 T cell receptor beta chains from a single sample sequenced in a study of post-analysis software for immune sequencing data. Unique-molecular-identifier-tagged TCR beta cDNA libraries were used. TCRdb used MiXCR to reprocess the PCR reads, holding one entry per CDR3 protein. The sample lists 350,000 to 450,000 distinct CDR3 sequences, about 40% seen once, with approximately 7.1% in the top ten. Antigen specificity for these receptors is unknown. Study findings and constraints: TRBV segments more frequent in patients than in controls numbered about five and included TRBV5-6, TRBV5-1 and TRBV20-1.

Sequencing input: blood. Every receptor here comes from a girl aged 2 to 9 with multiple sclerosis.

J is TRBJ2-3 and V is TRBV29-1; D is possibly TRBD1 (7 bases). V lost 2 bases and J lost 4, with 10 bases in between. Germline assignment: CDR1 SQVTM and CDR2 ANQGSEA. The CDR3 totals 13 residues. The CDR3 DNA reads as TGCAGCGTTGAAACAGGGGAGGCAGATACGCAGTATTTT. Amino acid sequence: CSVETGEADTQYF.

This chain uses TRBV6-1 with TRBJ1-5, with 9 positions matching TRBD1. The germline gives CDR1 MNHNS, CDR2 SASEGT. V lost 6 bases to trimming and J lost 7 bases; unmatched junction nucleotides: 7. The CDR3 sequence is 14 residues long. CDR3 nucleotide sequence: TGTGCCAGCAGCTCAACAGGGGGCCGACAGCCCCAGCATTTT. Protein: CASSSTGGRQPQHF.

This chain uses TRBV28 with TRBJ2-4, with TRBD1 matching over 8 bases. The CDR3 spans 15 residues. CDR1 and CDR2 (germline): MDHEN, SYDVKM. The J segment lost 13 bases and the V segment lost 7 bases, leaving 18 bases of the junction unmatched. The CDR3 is CASTATGTGSYGQYF. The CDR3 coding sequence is TGTGCCAGCACCGCTACCGGGACAGGCTCCTACGGGCAGTACTTC.

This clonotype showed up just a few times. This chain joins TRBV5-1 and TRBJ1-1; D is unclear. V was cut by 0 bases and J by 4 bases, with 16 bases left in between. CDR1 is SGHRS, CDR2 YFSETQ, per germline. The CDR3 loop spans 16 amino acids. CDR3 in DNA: TGCGCCAGCAGCTTGGGATCCGGTGGGTTAAGCACTGAAGCTTTCTTT. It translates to CASSLGSGGLSTEAFF.

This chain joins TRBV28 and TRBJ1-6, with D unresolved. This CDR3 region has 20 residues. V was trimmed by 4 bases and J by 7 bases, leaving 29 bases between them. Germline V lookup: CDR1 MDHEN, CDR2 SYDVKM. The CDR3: CASSSYRATTDLPRNSPLHF. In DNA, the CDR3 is TGTGCCAGCAGTTCTTACCGCGCAACCACCGACCTGCCTAGGAATTCACCCCTCCACTTT.

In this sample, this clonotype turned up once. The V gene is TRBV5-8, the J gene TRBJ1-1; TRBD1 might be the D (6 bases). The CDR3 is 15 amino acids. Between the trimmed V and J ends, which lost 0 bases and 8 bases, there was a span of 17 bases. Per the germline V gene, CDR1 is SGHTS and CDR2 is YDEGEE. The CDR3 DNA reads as TGTGCCAGCAGCTTGGATACAGGGTCTAACTTCGAAGCTTTCTTT. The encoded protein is CASSLDTGSNFEAFF.

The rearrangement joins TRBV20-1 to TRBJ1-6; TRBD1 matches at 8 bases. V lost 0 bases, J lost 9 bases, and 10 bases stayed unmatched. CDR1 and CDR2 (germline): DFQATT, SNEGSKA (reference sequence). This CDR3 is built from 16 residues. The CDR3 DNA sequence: TGCAGTGCTAGAGATTTTGGGGCAGGGGGCCCTTCACCCCTCCACTTT. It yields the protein CSARDFGAGGPSPLHF.

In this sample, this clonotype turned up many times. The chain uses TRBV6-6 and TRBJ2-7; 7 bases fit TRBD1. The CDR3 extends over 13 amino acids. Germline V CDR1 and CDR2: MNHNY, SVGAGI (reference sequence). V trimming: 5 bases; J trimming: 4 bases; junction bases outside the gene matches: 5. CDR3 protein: CASSITGDYEQYF. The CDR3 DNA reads TGTGCCAGCAGTATCACAGGGGATTACGAGCAGTACTTC.

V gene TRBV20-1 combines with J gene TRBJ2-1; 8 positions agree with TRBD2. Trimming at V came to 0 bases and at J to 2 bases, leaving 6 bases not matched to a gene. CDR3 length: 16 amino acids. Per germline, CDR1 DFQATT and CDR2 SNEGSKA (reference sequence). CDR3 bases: TGCAGTGCTAGAGACTTTTTAGCGGGAACCTACAATGAGCAGTTCTTC. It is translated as CSARDFLAGTYNEQFF.

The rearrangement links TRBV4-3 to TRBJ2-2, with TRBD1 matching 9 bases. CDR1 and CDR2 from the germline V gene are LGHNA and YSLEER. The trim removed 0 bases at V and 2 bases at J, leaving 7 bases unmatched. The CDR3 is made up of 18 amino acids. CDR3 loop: CASSQEGTGWANTGELFF. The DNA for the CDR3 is TGCGCCAGCAGCCAAGAGGGGACAGGGTGGGCAAACACCGGGGAGCTGTTTTTT.

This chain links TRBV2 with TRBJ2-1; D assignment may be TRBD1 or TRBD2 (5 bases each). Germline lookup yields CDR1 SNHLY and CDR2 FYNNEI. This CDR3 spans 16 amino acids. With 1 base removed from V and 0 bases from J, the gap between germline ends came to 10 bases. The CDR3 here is CASSEVWGSSYNEQFF. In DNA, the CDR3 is TGTGCCAGCAGTGAAGTGTGGGGGAGCTCCTACAATGAGCAGTTCTTC.

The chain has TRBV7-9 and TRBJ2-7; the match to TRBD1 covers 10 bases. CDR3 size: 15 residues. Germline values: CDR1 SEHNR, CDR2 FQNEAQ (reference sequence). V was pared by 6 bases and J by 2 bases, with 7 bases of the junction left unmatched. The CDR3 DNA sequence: TGTGCCAGCAGGCCCCTTGGGACAGGGGCCTACGAGCAGTACTTC. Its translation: CASRPLGTGAYEQYF.

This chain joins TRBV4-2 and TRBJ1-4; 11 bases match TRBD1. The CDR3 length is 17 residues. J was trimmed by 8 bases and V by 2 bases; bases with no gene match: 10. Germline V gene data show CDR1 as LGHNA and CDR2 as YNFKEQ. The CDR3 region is CASSQLGSGQGAEKLFF. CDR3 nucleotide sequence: TGTGCCAGCAGCCAACTGGGTTCAGGACAGGGGGCGGAAAAACTGTTTTTT.

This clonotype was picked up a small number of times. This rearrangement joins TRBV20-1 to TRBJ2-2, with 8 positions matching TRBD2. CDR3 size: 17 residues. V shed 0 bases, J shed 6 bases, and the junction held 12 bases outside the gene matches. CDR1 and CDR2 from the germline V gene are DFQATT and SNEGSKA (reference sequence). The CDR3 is CSARDRLAGGRSGELFF. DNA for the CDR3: TGCAGTGCTAGAGATCGTCTCGCGGGGGGCAGATCCGGGGAGCTGTTTTTT.

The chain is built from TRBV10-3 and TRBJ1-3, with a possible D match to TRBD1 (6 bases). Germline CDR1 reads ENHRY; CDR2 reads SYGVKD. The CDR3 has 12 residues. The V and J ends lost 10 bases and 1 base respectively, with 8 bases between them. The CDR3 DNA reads TGTGCCACCCAGGGGTCTGGAAACACCATATATTTT. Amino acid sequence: CATQGSGNTIYF.

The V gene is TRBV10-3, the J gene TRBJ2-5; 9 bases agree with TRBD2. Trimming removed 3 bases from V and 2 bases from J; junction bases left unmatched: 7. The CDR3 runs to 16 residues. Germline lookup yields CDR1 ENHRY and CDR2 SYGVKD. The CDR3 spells CAISDWAGGPQETQYF. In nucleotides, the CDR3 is TGTGCCATCAGTGATTGGGCGGGAGGGCCTCAAGAGACCCAGTACTTC.

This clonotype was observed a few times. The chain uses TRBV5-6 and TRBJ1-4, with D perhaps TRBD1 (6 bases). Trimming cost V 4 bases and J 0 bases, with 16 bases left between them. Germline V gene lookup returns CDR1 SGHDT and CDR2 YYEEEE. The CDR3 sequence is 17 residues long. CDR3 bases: TGTGCCAGCAGCAGCCCCGGGACACTAACAACTAATGAAAAACTGTTTTTT. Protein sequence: CASSSPGTLTTNEKLFF. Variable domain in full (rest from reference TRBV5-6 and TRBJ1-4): DAGVTQSPTHLIKTRGQQVTLRCSPKSGHDTVSWYQQALGQGPQFIFQYYEEEERQRGNFPDRFSGHQFPNYSSELNVNALLLGDSALYLCASSSPGTLTTNEKLFFGSGTQLSVL.

CDR3 nucleotides: TGTGCCACTAGCGGGGAAGAGACCCAGTACTTC. This translates into CATSGEETQYF. The rearrangement uses TRBV7-2 and TRBJ2-5, with 9 bases lining up with TRBD2. This CDR3 contains 11 residues. Germline-derived CDR1 and CDR2 are SGHTA and FQGNSA. V lost 10 bases to trimming and J lost 3 bases; unmatched junction nucleotides: 0.

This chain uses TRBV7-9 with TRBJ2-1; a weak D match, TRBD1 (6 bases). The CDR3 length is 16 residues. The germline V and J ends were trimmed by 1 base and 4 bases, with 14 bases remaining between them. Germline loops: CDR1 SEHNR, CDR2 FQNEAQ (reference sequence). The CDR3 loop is CASSLVGARLYNEQFF. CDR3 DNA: TGTGCCAGCAGCTTAGTGGGGGCCAGATTATACAATGAGCAGTTCTTC.

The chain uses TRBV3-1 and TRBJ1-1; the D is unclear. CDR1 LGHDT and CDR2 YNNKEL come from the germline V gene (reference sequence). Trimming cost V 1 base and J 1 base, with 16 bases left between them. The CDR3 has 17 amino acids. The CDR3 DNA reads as TGTGCCAGCAGCCAAGGGGAGGTTATTCGGTGGAACACTGAAGCTTTCTTT. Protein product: CASSQGEVIRWNTEAFF.

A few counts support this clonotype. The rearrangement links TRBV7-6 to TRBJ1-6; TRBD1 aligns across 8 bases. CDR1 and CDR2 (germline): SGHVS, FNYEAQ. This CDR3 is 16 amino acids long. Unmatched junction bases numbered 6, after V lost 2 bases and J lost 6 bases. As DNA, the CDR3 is TGTGCCAGCAGCTTACCCGGACAGGGTAGTAATTCACCCCTCCACTTT. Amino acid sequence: CASSLPGQGSNSPLHF.

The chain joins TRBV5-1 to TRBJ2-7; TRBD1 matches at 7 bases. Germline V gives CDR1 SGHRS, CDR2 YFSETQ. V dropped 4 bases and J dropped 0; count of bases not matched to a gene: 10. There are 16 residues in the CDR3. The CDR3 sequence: CASSPYGQGVSYEQYF. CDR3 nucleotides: TGCGCCAGCAGCCCCTATGGGCAGGGGGTCTCCTACGAGCAGTACTTC.

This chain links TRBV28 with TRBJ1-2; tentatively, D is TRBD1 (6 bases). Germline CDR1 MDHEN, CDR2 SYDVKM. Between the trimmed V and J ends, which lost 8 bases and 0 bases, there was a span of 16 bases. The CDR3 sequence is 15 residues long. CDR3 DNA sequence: TGTGCCAGCTTGGACAGCTTAAGAGCTAACTATGGCTACACCTTC. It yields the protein CASLDSLRANYGYTF.

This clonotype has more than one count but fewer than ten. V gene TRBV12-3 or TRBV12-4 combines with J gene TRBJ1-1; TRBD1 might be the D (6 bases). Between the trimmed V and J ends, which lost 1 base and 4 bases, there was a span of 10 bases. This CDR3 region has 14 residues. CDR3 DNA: TGTGCCAGCAGTTTAGTGCAGGGGCCCACTGAAGCTTTCTTT. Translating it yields CASSLVQGPTEAFF.

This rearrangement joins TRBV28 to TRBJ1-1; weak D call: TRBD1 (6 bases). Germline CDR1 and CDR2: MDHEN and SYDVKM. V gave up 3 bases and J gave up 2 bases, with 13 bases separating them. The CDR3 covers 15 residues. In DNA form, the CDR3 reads TGTGCCAGCAGTTTCGCCGGGACATACAACACTGAAGCTTTCTTT. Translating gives CASSFAGTYNTEAFF.

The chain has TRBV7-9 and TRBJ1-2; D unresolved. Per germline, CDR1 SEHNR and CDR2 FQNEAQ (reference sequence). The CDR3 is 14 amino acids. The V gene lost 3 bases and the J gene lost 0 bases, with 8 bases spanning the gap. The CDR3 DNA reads TGTGCCAGCAGCTTGGAGCCAGCTAACTATGGCTACACCTTC. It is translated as CASSLEPANYGYTF.

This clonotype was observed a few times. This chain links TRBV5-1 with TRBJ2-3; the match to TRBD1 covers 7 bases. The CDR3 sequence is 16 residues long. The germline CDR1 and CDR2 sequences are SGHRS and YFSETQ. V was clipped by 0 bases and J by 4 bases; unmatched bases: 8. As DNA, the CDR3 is TGCGCCAGCAGCTTGGGGAGACAGGGTTGGGCAGATACGCAGTATTTT. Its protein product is CASSLGRQGWADTQYF. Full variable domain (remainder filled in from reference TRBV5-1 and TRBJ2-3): KAGVTQTPRYLIKTRGQQVTLSCSPISGHRSVSWYQQTPGQGLQFLFEYFSETQRNKGNFPGRFSGRQFSNSRSEMNVSTLELGDSALYLCASSLGRQGWADTQYFGPGTRLTVL.

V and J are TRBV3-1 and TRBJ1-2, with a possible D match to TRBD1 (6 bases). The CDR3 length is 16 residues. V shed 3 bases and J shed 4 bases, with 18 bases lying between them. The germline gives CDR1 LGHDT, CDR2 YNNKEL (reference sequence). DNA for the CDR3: TGTGCCAGCAGCCACCGTCCCGGGACAAGATTCTATGGCTACACCTTC. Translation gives CASSHRPGTRFYGYTF.

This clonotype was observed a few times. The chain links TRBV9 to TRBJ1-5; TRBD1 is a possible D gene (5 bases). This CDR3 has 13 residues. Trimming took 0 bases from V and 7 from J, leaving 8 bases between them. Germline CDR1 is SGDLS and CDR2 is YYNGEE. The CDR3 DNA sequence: TGTGCCAGCAGCGTAGGTGGGGGGCAGCCCCAGCATTTT. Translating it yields CASSVGGGQPQHF.

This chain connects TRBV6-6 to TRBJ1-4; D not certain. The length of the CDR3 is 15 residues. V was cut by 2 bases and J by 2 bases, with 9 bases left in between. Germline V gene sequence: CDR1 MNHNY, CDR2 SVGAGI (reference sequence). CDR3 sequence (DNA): TGTGCCAGCAGTTACGGAGGGAATACTAATGAAAAACTGTTTTTT. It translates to CASSYGGNTNEKLFF.